This T cell receptor (beta chain) was profiled in a study of cytomegalovirus exposure and HLA in healthy donors. PCR was performed using 60 Vbeta and 13 Jbeta primers. Here immunoSEQ multiplex PCR was the method, and the copy in TCRdb shows in-frame clones only, minus some. This sample has 150,000 to 200,000 clones, with around 75% found just once. The CDR3 totals 21 residues. Germline V gene data show CDR1 as LNHNV and CDR2 as YYDKDF (reference sequence). The V and J ends lost 0 bases and 1 base respectively, with 22 bases between them. This TCR was sampled from a female donor in good health and CMV-seronegative. The sequencing sample was made of PBMCs. J is TRBJ1-6 and V is TRBV15; D not certain. The DNA for the CDR3 is TGTGCCACCAGCAGAGATCTTCAGGCCCCGAACGACGTATCCTATAATTCACCCCTCCACTTT. It is translated as CATSRDLQAPNDVSYNSPLHF.